What follows are 13 T cell receptor beta chains derived from one specimen sequenced in a study of shared clonotypes between healthy human individuals. The table came from immunoSEQ multiplex PCR; TCRdb's copy has only in-frame clones and leaves some out. This table holds more than 2 million clones, under 97% found once. The sequenced material came from naive CD4+ T cells sorted from blood. The subset was: CD45RA+ positively selected. The source is a man between 18 and 35 years old in good health.

The chain combines TRBV27 with TRBJ1-2, with TRBD1 matching 10 bases. Trimming cost V 4 bases and J 3 bases; bases outside gene matches: 2. Germline lookup yields CDR1 MNHEY and CDR2 SMNVEV (reference sequence). The CDR3 spans 14 residues. The CDR3 nucleotides are TGTGCCAGCAGTTCCGGGACAGGGGACTATGGCTACACCTTC. Its protein product is CASSSGTGDYGYTF.

The genes are TRBV6-6 and TRBJ2-5; 9 positions match TRBD1. The J segment lost 1 base and the V segment lost 2 bases, leaving 2 bases of the junction unmatched. The CDR3 is 15 residues long. Germline V gene lookup returns CDR1 MNHNY and CDR2 SVGAGI (reference sequence). The chain's CDR3 is CASSYGTGIQETQYF. The CDR3 DNA is TGTGCCAGCAGTTACGGGACAGGGATCCAAGAGACCCAGTACTTC.

The chain carries TRBV13 and TRBJ2-3, with unresolved D. Looked up from germline, CDR1 is PRHDT and CDR2 is FYEKMQ (reference sequence). V was cut by 2 bases and J by 3 bases, with 9 bases left in between. CDR3 length equals 14 residues. The DNA of the CDR3 is TGTGCCAGCAGCTTAAGTAGATCTACAGATACGCAGTATTTT. Its translation is CASSLSRSTDTQYF.

The gene calls are TRBV25-1 and TRBJ2-3; possibly TRBD2 for D (5 bases). Trimming stripped 7 bases from V and 1 base from J, with 21 bases between. The germline gives CDR1 MGHDK, CDR2 SYGVNS. This CDR3 spans 17 amino acids. CDR3 sequence (DNA): TGTGCCAGCACTAAGTCCGGAGGCAGATCCGGCACAGATACGCAGTATTTT. Translating it yields CASTKSGGRSGTDTQYF.

The gene calls are TRBV5-1 and TRBJ2-3, with a tentative D call TRBD2 (6 bases). Trimming removed 0 bases at V and 0 bases at J, with 11 bases between. The CDR3 totals 16 residues. Germline CDR1 SGHRS, CDR2 YFSETQ. Written as DNA, the CDR3 is TGCGCCAGCAGCTTGGTCGGGGGTTCTAGCACAGATACGCAGTATTTT. This codes for CASSLVGGSSTDTQYF.

The chain is built from TRBV6-5 and TRBJ2-7, with 7 nucleotides matching TRBD1. With V trimmed by 6 bases and J by 3 bases, 8 bases remained unmatched. CDR1 and CDR2 (germline): MNHEY, SVGAGI. The CDR3 runs to 14 residues. In DNA, the CDR3 is TGTGCCAGCAGGAGGGGACAGCGAAACTACGAGCAGTACTTC. This translates into CASRRGQRNYEQYF.

The chain carries TRBV7-9 and TRBJ2-7; 8 bases match TRBD2. CDR1 and CDR2 from the germline V gene are SEHNR and FQNEAQ (reference sequence). The trim removed 0 bases at V and 5 bases at J, leaving 3 bases unmatched. The CDR3 runs to 14 residues. The CDR3 nucleotides read TGTGCCAGCAGCTTAGCCCTAGCGGGCGACGAGCAGTACTTC. Its translation is CASSLALAGDEQYF. Combining the CDR3 with reference TRBV7-9 and TRBJ2-7 gives the whole variable domain DTGVSQNPRHKITKRGQNVTFRCDPISEHNRLYWYRQTLGQGPEFLTYFQNEAQLEKSRLLSDRFSAERPKGSFSTLEIQRTEQGDSAMYLCASSLALAGDEQYFGPGTRLTVT.

The V call is TRBV27, the J call TRBJ1-5; D uncertain. Germline assignment: CDR1 MNHEY and CDR2 SMNVEV (reference sequence). This CDR3 contains 14 residues. Between the trimmed V and J ends, which lost 4 bases and 4 bases, there was a span of 11 bases. CDR3 loop: CASSSFSGNQPQHF. The DNA of the CDR3 is TGTGCCAGCAGTTCTTTTAGTGGGAATCAGCCCCAGCATTTT.

CDR3 in amino acids: CAWSVEDRGNTEAFF. The CDR3 bases are TGTGCCTGGAGTGTAGAAGACAGGGGGAACACTGAAGCTTTCTTT. The rearrangement uses TRBV30 and TRBJ1-1; 8 bases are shared with TRBD1. Germline V gene sequence: CDR1 GTSNPN, CDR2 SVGIG (reference sequence). This CDR3 comprises 15 residues. V shed 0 bases and J 1 base; nucleotides not matched to a gene: 4.

The V and J genes are TRBV10-2 and TRBJ2-6; no reliable D call. The germline V gene encodes CDR1 WSHSY and CDR2 SAAADI. CDR3 length equals 16 residues. V was pared by 3 bases and J by 0 bases, with 9 bases between. CDR3 nucleotides: TGCGCCAGCAGTGACAATTTAATCTCTGGGGCCAACGTCCTGACTTTC. This translates into CASSDNLISGANVLTF.

V usage is TRBV13 and J usage is TRBJ2-3; TRBD2 agrees at 10 bases. V shed 0 bases, J shed 1 base, and the junction held 1 base outside the gene matches. Germline CDR1 PRHDT, CDR2 FYEKMQ (reference sequence). The CDR3 loop spans 16 amino acids. CDR3 sequence (DNA): TGTGCCAGCAGCTTAGGACTAGCGGGACGCACAGATACGCAGTATTTT. Its translation: CASSLGLAGRTDTQYF.

V is TRBV7-9 and J is TRBJ2-7; the D is unclear. V dropped 1 base and J dropped 0 bases, with 13 bases sitting between them. Germline CDR1 is SEHNR and CDR2 is FQNEAQ (reference sequence). This CDR3 is 16 amino acids long. CDR3 bases: TGTGCCAGCAGCTTAGGTTCCACCCTACGCTCCTACGAGCAGTACTTC. It yields the protein CASSLGSTLRSYEQYF.

This clone showed up just once. The rearrangement uses TRBV7-3 and TRBJ2-2, with D unresolved. Germline values: CDR1 SGHTA, CDR2 FQGTGA. This CDR3 comprises 14 residues. V was shortened by 5 bases and J by 5 bases, with 12 bases between the two germline ends. Here the CDR3 reads CASSLRAPTGELFF. The CDR3 DNA reads as TGTGCCAGCAGCCTCCGGGCCCCTACCGGGGAGCTGTTTTTT.